This paragraph covers one T cell receptor (beta chain) sequence. Its antigen is not known. TCRdb fed the 5' RACE reads into MiXCR, producing one record per CDR3 protein. This sample has over 700,000 distinct CDR3 sequences, with around 20% found just once. The data belong to a study of CD8 T cells in ankylosing spondylitis. Notes on the study in general: Disease-associated clones were reportedly significantly overrepresented in matched ankylosing spondylitis synovial fluid. A TCR beta motif of 7 to 9 highly homologous variants seemed to mark ankylosing spondylitis blood.

Input material: blood, either unsorted or a sorted T cell fraction (not recorded which). This TCR was recovered from a male donor with ankylosing spondylitis.

The CDR3 here is CSARTLAGSSSYNEQFF. As DNA, the CDR3 is TGCAGTGCTAGGACACTAGCGGGGAGTAGCTCCTACAATGAGCAGTTCTTC. This chain joins TRBV20-1 and TRBJ2-1; 10 bases are shared with TRBD2. J was trimmed by 0 bases and V by 3 bases; bases with no gene match: 8. The CDR3 has 17 amino acids. Germline V gene sequence: CDR1 DFQATT, CDR2 SNEGSKA (reference sequence).